This T cell receptor beta chain was identified during a study of blood T cell repertoires in COVID-19. On the study more broadly: Acute and convalescent COVID-19 samples came from the United States, Italy and Spain. In each case, the material was cDNA or gDNA derived from T cells, B-cell-depleted T cells, or PBMCs.

How the authors handled the data: Scientists estimated how many nucleated cells there were by amplifying reference gene primers. Data came from immunoSEQ multiplex PCR; TCRdb stores just in-frame clones and leaves some out. V, J and clone size are those of that table, while D and trimming were read from the DNA. The data contain approximately 100,000 clones, more than 65% of them singletons. The CDR3 has 17 residues. From germline, CDR1 is MGHRA and CDR2 YSYEKL. J gave up 3 bases and V 1 base, and 6 bases lay outside the gene matches. This sequence was found in a man aged 60 to 69 with acute or convalescent COVID-19. Sequencing was carried out using peripheral blood. The chain is built from TRBV4-1 and TRBJ2-1; 10 nucleotides align to TRBD2. The CDR3 bases are TGCGCCAGCAGCCAAGGGGGAGCGGGGGGGTACTACAATGAGCAGTTCTTC. This encodes CASSQGGAGGYYNEQFF.